This TCR beta chain was obtained from a study of T-cell reconstitution after alpha-beta-depleted transplantation in children. The germline V gene encodes CDR1 DFQATT and CDR2 SNEGSKA (reference sequence). V was clipped by 0 bases and J by 0 bases, with 15 bases between them. The CDR3 covers 17 residues. The TCRbeta library was prepared with unique molecular identifiers. TCRdb recomputed calls from the PCR reads with MiXCR, one row per CDR3 protein. This table has around 960,000 distinct CDR3 sequences, about 26% appearing once. The gene calls are TRBV20-1 and TRBJ1-5; tentatively, D is TRBD1 (5 bases). This clonotype was sampled from a boy in the first two years of life who had a stem cell transplant for SCID, so the T cells may come from the graft donor. The sequenced sample was PBMCs, mostly from graft donor cells, obtained 360 days after TCRalphabeta/CD19-depleted stem cell transplant. Here the CDR3 reads CSARDLSGTYSNQPQHF. CDR3 in DNA: TGCAGTGCTAGAGATCTCTCAGGGACGTATAGCAATCAGCCCCAGCATTTT.